One and the same sample provided the 16 T cell receptor beta chains below, sequenced in a study of PD-1 blockade in classical Hodgkin lymphoma. Time point indicated: cycle 4 day 1 (C4D1), after 5 to 7 weeks of nivolumab. Patients all relapsed after autologous stem cell transplantation, and there was variation in brentuximab vedotin exposure. Sequencing used immunoSEQ multiplex PCR; TCRdb keeps in-frame clones, though not all of them. The sample consists of roughly 56,000 clones, about 90% of them appearing once. This material consisted of peripheral blood mononuclear cells (PBMCs), taken before the fourth cycle of nivolumab. Receptor source: a human donor with classical Hodgkin lymphoma.

This clone was recorded only once. The chain carries TRBV5-1 and TRBJ2-4, with TRBD1 matching over 11 bases. Germline-derived CDR1 and CDR2 are SGHRS and YFSETQ. This CDR3 is 15 amino acids long. V shed 2 bases and J 9 bases; nucleotides not matched to a gene: 7. Here the CDR3 DNA reads TGCGCCAGCAGCTTAGTCGCGGGACAGGGGGTCATTCAGTACTTC. Its translation: CASSLVAGQGVIQYF.

The chain has TRBV7-9 and TRBJ2-3; TRBD2 matches 11 bases. The germline CDR1 and CDR2 sequences are SEHNR and FQNEAQ (reference sequence). The CDR3 runs to 17 residues. V trimming: 4 bases; J trimming: 1 base; junction bases outside the gene matches: 7. The CDR3 is CASSWARGLAGTDTQYF. The CDR3 DNA reads TGTGCCAGCAGCTGGGCCCGGGGACTAGCGGGCACAGATACGCAGTATTTT.

In its sample, this clone was seen once. This same CDR3 is encoded by further DNA sequences in the sample. The V gene is TRBV5-1, the J gene TRBJ2-2; D is uncertain. Per the germline V gene, CDR1 is SGHRS and CDR2 is YFSETQ. The CDR3 spans 14 residues. Trimming removed 0 bases at V and 1 base at J, with 4 bases between. The CDR3 DNA follows: TGCGCCAGCAGCTTGGGGGGGAACACCGGGGAGCTGTTTTTT. As protein: CASSLGGNTGELFF.

This sequence joins TRBV5-1 and TRBJ1-2; unclear D gene. Germline-derived CDR1 and CDR2 are SGHRS and YFSETQ. The CDR3 totals 13 residues. V gave up 4 bases and J gave up 7 bases, with 14 bases separating them. CDR3 sequence reads: CASSPLGTGGYTF. The CDR3, as DNA: TGCGCCAGCAGCCCCCTGGGAACGGGTGGCTACACCTTC.

CDR3 sequence reads: CASSPTQGRSHGYTF. CDR3 in DNA: TGCGCCAGCAGCCCGACACAGGGCCGCTCTCATGGCTACACCTTC. The V and J genes are TRBV5-1 and TRBJ1-2; D is perhaps TRBD1 (6 bases). Germline loops: CDR1 SGHRS, CDR2 YFSETQ. The length of the CDR3 is 15 residues. Trimming took 4 bases from V and 6 from J, leaving 19 bases between them.

CDR3 region: CASSQENTMGNTEAFF. CDR3 nucleotide sequence: TGCGCCAGCAGCCAAGAGAACACTATGGGGAACACTGAAGCTTTCTTT. J is TRBJ1-1 and V is TRBV4-1, with D uncertain. The CDR3 has 16 residues. Trimming took off 0 bases at V and 1 base at J, with 12 bases between the two ends. Germline CDR1 MGHRA, CDR2 YSYEKL.

The rearrangement links TRBV11-2 to TRBJ1-1; TRBD1 might be the D (5 bases). CDR3 size: 12 residues. The ends were cut back, 0 bases at V and 10 bases at J, with 9 bases in the middle. Germline values: CDR1 SGHAT, CDR2 FQNNGV. The CDR3 coding sequence is TGTGCCAGCAGCTTAGAGTCTGGGGCAGCTTTCTTT. It codes for CASSLESGAAFF.

This chain connects TRBV6-6 to TRBJ1-4, with 8 nucleotides matching TRBD1. Germline V CDR1 and CDR2: MNHNY, SVGAGI (reference sequence). The CDR3 is 14 residues long. Unmatched junction bases numbered 5, after V lost 5 bases and J lost 6 bases. The CDR3 is CASSPQGGDEKLFF. The CDR3 DNA reads TGTGCCAGCAGTCCACAGGGGGGGGATGAAAAACTGTTTTTT.

The rearrangement links TRBV20-1 to TRBJ2-3; D is uncertain. The CDR3 loop spans 11 amino acids. CDR1 is DFQATT, CDR2 SNEGSKA, per germline (reference sequence). V lost 4 bases, J lost 2 bases, and 4 bases lay in between. Written as DNA, the CDR3 is TGCAGTGCTATGTACACAGATACGCAGTATTTT. This gives the protein CSAMYTDTQYF.

V and J are TRBV19 and TRBJ1-2; 8 nucleotides match TRBD1. The germline V gene has CDR1 LNHDA and CDR2 SQIVND (reference sequence). V dropped 5 bases and J dropped 4; count of bases not matched to a gene: 15. The CDR3 spans 17 residues. In DNA form, the CDR3 reads TGTGCCAGTAGTCCCGGGACAGGAAGGTCCCTCGGCTATGGCTACACCTTC. This gives the protein CASSPGTGRSLGYGYTF.

The V gene is TRBV29-1, the J gene TRBJ2-3, with 7 bases lining up with TRBD2. The trim removed 7 bases at V and 1 base at J, leaving 2 bases unmatched. CDR1 is SQVTM and CDR2 is ANQGSEA in the germline V gene. CDR3 length equals 12 residues. The CDR3 protein is CSAGGRTDTQYF. In DNA, the CDR3 is TGCAGCGCGGGGGGACGCACAGATACGCAGTATTTT.

The chain has TRBV5-1 and TRBJ2-1; 14 bases fit TRBD2. Germline V lookup: CDR1 SGHRS, CDR2 YFSETQ. CDR3 length: 13 amino acids. The V and J ends lost 4 bases and 15 bases, in that order; junction bases with no gene match: 6. CDR3 coding DNA: TGCGCCAGCAGCCCGGGGACTAGCGGGGGCTGGTTCTTC. Translation gives CASSPGTSGGWFF.

The chain couples TRBV7-2 to TRBJ2-2; TRBD2 agrees at 13 bases. Germline CDR1 and CDR2: SGHTA and FQGNSA. This CDR3 contains 14 residues. J was trimmed by 5 bases and V by 8 bases; bases with no gene match: 2. This chain's CDR3 is CASGLAGVTGELFF. CDR3 DNA sequence: TGTGCCAGCGGACTAGCGGGGGTAACCGGGGAGCTGTTTTTT.

The chain employs TRBV7-8 and TRBJ1-2; 7 nucleotides match TRBD1. CDR3 length equals 15 residues. V was pared by 2 bases and J by 4 bases, with 7 bases of the junction left unmatched. CDR1 is SGHVS and CDR2 is FQNEAQ in the germline V gene. CDR3 bases: TGTGCCAGCAGCTTACAACAGGGGCCAGGCTATGGCTACACCTTC. Translating gives CASSLQQGPGYGYTF.

The chain uses TRBV5-4 and TRBJ1-2; 7 bases line up with TRBD1. V dropped 5 bases and J dropped 3; count of bases not matched to a gene: 13. This CDR3 is 16 amino acids long. Germline V gene sequence: CDR1 SGHNT, CDR2 YYREEE (reference sequence). The CDR3 bases are TGTGCCAGCAGGTCACGACCCGGGGACAGCGACTATGGCTACACCTTC. It codes for CASRSRPGDSDYGYTF. The full variable domain, its missing parts supplied by reference TRBV5-4 and TRBJ1-2, is ETGVTQSPTHLIKTRGQQVTLRCSSQSGHNTVSWYQQALGQGPQFIFQYYREEENGRGNFPPRFSGLQFPNYSSELNVNALELDDSALYLCASRSRPGDSDYGYTFGSGTRLTVV.

The chain uses TRBV5-1 and TRBJ2-5; 7 positions agree with TRBD1. CDR1 is SGHRS and CDR2 is YFSETQ in the germline V gene. The trim removed 2 bases at V and 3 bases at J, leaving 7 bases unmatched. The CDR3 is 15 amino acids. CDR3 coding DNA: TGCGCCAGCAGCTTAACCCCCGGGACAGAAGAGACCCAGTACTTC. It yields the protein CASSLTPGTEETQYF.